This T cell receptor (beta chain) appears in the sequencing data of a study of shared T cell receptors in the human thymus. Some clones are missing from TCRdb's copy, which holds only in-frame ones; the method was immunoSEQ multiplex PCR. The table shows around 340,000 clones, with 85% to 95% occurring only once. This sequence originates from a human donor. The material sequenced was thymocytes.

The CDR3 spells CAWHPNSSYEQYF. The CDR3 region has the DNA TGTGCCTGGCATCCCAACAGCTCCTACGAGCAGTACTTC. This chain connects TRBV30 to TRBJ2-7; D unresolved. The CDR3 is made up of 13 amino acids. Deletions cut 5 bases from V and 0 bases from J, with 11 bases between. Germline V CDR1 and CDR2: GTSNPN, SVGIG (reference sequence).